Listed below are T cell receptor beta chains from one sample, sequenced in a study of shared clonotypes between healthy human individuals. Clones were sequenced by immunoSEQ multiplex PCR, and TCRdb holds only the in-frame ones, with some missing. The sample includes about 680,000 clones, roughly 70% of them seen just once. The sequenced sample was memory CD4+ T cells sorted from blood. All receptors derive from a woman aged 25 to 39 in good health. Each CDR3 is given with its conserved first and last residue. D genes are given only for firm matches. Not every row has a clone size; where given, it reads once, few, many or a size class.

>TRBJ2-7|TRBV5-4|TRBD2|-
CASSPRGGGGFTSEYF
TGTGCCAGCAGCCCCCGAGGCGGCGGGGGTTTTACGAGTGAGTACTTC
>TRBJ1-5|TRBV6-6|-|-
CASSYQRGSAAQPQHF
TGTGCCAGCAGTTATCAGCGCGGGTCCGCCGCACAGCCCCAGCATTTT
>TRBJ1-1|TRBV10-3|TRBD1|-
CAISEWTGNTEAFF
TGTGCCATCAGTGAGTGGACAGGGAACACTGAAGCTTTCTTT
>TRBJ1-1|TRBV6-1|-|-
CASRAQHTEAFF
TGTGCCAGCAGGGCACAACACACTGAAGCTTTCTTT
>TRBJ2-7|TRBV7-6|-|-
CASSLASWSSYEQYF
TGTGCCAGCAGCTTGGCTAGCTGGAGCTCCTACGAGCAGTACTTC
>TRBJ2-4|TRBV20-1|-|-
CSARRDIQYF
TGCAGTGCTAGGAGGGACATTCAGTACTTC
>TRBJ2-3|TRBV7-8|-|-
CASSLEYGTYTQYF
TGTGCCAGCAGCTTAGAGTACGGCACATATACGCAGTATTTT
>TRBJ2-5|TRBV5-5|-|-
CASSFGLLGGETQYF
TGTGCCAGCAGCTTCGGTCTTTTAGGAGGGGAGACCCAGTACTTC
>TRBJ2-6|TRBV5-1|-|-
CASRATPGANVLTF
TGCGCCAGCAGAGCGACACCTGGGGCCAACGTCCTGACTTTC
>TRBJ2-3|TRBV7-9|-|-
CASSYTGTHRTDTQYF
TGTGCCAGCAGCTACACCGGGACACACCGCACAGATACGCAGTATTTT
>TRBJ2-7|TRBV19|-|-
CASSRTVQNEQYF
TGTGCCAGTAGTCGGACGGTGCAGAACGAGCAGTACTTC
>TRBJ1-3|TRBV19|-|few
CASSGVLGNTIYF
TGTGCCAGTTCGGGGGTGCTTGGAAACACCATATATTTT
>TRBJ2-7|TRBV6-1|TRBD2|many
CASSEPSGSSYEQYF
TGTGCCAGCAGTGAACCTAGCGGTAGCTCCTACGAGCAGTACTTC
>TRBJ2-1|TRBV6-5|TRBD1|-
CASSPDRGFYNEQFF
TGTGCCAGCAGTCCCGACAGGGGGTTCTACAATGAGCAGTTCTTC
>TRBJ2-2|TRBV23-1|TRBD1|once
CASSQSPKQGAGGELFF
TGCGCCAGCAGTCAATCCCCAAAACAGGGGGCAGGCGGGGAGCTGTTTTTT
>TRBJ2-7|TRBV4-2|TRBD2|-
CASSQDFLAGGDEQYF
TGTGCCAGCAGCCAAGACTTCCTAGCGGGAGGTGACGAGCAGTACTTC
>TRBJ2-7|TRBV5-8|TRBD1|-
CASSLGTGGDHYQYF
TGTGCCAGCAGCTTGGGGACAGGGGGGGACCACTATCAGTACTTC
>TRBJ2-1|TRBV5-1|-|-
CASSLGGRNNEQFF
TGCGCCAGCAGCTTGGGGGGGCGAAACAATGAGCAGTTCTTC
>TRBJ2-3|TRBV18|-|-
CASSPTTGTRGTDTQYF
TGTGCCAGCTCACCAACGACCGGGACGAGAGGCACAGATACGCAGTATTTT
>TRBJ2-5|TRBV7-9|TRBD2|few
CASSPAGVRTQETQYF
TGTGCCAGCAGCCCAGCGGGAGTTCGAACCCAAGAGACCCAGTACTTC
>TRBJ1-2|TRBV28|TRBD1|-
CASTEPYRGNYGYTF
TGTGCCAGCACCGAACCTTACAGGGGGAACTATGGCTACACCTTC
>TRBJ1-2|TRBV19|-|once
CASSSSNYGYTF
TGTGCCAGTAGCTCAAGTAACTATGGCTACACCTTC
>TRBJ2-7|TRBV4-1|-|-
CASSRAGLRTYEQYF
TGCGCCAGCAGCCGCGCGGGACTCAGAACCTACGAGCAGTACTTC
>TRBJ1-5|TRBV6-1|-|-
CASSAGRNQPQHF
TGTGCCAGCAGCGCAGGACGCAATCAGCCCCAGCATTTT
>TRBJ2-7|TRBV19|-|-
CASSITGSYEQYF
TGTGCCAGTAGTATCACCGGGAGCTACGAGCAGTACTTC
>TRBJ2-7|TRBV28|TRBD1|-
CASRDRTGSSYEQYF
TGTGCCAGCAGGGATCGGACAGGGAGCTCCTACGAGCAGTACTTC
>TRBJ1-2|TRBV19|-|once
CASSISAGNNYGYTF
TGTGCCAGTAGTATTAGCGCAGGGAATAACTATGGCTACACCTTC
>TRBJ2-3|TRBV5-1|TRBD2|-
CASKDGRATDTQYF
TGCGCCAGCAAGGACGGGAGGGCCACAGATACGCAGTATTTT
>TRBJ2-5|TRBV7-8|TRBD1|-
CASSLARTGRRETQYF
TGTGCCAGCAGCTTAGCTCGGACAGGCAGGAGGGAGACCCAGTACTTC
>TRBJ2-3|TRBV14|TRBD2|once
CASSQDRRLWTSGSRTDTQYF
TGTGCCAGCAGCCAAGATCGGAGGCTTTGGACTAGCGGGAGCCGCACAGATACGCAGTATTTT
>TRBJ2-1|TRBV4-1|TRBD1|-
CASSQAQGSYNEQFF
TGCGCCAGCAGCCAAGCACAGGGGTCCTACAATGAGCAGTTCTTC
>TRBJ1-2|TRBV28|-|-
CASSSQATVGGYTF
TGTGCCAGCAGCTCCCAGGCGACGGTAGGAGGCTACACCTTC